This T cell receptor beta chain appears in the sequencing data of a study of shared T cell receptors in the human thymus. The protocol was immunoSEQ multiplex PCR, while the TCRdb copy is restricted to in-frame clones and leaves out a portion. The sample lists 700,000 to 750,000 clones; around 85% were seen once. Unmatched junction bases numbered 14, after V lost 4 bases and J lost 4 bases. CDR1 is SGHDT, CDR2 YYEEEE, per germline. The CDR3 runs 17 residues. These same records also appear under a second study, on human thymus T cells. This second study notes: Infants served as donors; they were healthy and Finnish and were having corrective surgery for congenital heart defects. It was from resections taken during corrective heart surgery that the thymus tissue came. Repertoires sampled from thymus and blood appeared biased in V and J gene usage. Related research described thymic repertoires that were highly overlapping among unrelated individuals.

The specimen sequenced was thymocytes. The TCR was taken from a girl under two years old with a congenital heart defect. This rearrangement joins TRBV5-6 to TRBJ1-1; 9 bases map to TRBD1. The CDR3 loop is CASSNRDRELMSTEAFF. The DNA of the CDR3 is TGTGCCAGCAGCAACCGGGACAGGGAGCTTATGAGCACTGAAGCTTTCTTT.